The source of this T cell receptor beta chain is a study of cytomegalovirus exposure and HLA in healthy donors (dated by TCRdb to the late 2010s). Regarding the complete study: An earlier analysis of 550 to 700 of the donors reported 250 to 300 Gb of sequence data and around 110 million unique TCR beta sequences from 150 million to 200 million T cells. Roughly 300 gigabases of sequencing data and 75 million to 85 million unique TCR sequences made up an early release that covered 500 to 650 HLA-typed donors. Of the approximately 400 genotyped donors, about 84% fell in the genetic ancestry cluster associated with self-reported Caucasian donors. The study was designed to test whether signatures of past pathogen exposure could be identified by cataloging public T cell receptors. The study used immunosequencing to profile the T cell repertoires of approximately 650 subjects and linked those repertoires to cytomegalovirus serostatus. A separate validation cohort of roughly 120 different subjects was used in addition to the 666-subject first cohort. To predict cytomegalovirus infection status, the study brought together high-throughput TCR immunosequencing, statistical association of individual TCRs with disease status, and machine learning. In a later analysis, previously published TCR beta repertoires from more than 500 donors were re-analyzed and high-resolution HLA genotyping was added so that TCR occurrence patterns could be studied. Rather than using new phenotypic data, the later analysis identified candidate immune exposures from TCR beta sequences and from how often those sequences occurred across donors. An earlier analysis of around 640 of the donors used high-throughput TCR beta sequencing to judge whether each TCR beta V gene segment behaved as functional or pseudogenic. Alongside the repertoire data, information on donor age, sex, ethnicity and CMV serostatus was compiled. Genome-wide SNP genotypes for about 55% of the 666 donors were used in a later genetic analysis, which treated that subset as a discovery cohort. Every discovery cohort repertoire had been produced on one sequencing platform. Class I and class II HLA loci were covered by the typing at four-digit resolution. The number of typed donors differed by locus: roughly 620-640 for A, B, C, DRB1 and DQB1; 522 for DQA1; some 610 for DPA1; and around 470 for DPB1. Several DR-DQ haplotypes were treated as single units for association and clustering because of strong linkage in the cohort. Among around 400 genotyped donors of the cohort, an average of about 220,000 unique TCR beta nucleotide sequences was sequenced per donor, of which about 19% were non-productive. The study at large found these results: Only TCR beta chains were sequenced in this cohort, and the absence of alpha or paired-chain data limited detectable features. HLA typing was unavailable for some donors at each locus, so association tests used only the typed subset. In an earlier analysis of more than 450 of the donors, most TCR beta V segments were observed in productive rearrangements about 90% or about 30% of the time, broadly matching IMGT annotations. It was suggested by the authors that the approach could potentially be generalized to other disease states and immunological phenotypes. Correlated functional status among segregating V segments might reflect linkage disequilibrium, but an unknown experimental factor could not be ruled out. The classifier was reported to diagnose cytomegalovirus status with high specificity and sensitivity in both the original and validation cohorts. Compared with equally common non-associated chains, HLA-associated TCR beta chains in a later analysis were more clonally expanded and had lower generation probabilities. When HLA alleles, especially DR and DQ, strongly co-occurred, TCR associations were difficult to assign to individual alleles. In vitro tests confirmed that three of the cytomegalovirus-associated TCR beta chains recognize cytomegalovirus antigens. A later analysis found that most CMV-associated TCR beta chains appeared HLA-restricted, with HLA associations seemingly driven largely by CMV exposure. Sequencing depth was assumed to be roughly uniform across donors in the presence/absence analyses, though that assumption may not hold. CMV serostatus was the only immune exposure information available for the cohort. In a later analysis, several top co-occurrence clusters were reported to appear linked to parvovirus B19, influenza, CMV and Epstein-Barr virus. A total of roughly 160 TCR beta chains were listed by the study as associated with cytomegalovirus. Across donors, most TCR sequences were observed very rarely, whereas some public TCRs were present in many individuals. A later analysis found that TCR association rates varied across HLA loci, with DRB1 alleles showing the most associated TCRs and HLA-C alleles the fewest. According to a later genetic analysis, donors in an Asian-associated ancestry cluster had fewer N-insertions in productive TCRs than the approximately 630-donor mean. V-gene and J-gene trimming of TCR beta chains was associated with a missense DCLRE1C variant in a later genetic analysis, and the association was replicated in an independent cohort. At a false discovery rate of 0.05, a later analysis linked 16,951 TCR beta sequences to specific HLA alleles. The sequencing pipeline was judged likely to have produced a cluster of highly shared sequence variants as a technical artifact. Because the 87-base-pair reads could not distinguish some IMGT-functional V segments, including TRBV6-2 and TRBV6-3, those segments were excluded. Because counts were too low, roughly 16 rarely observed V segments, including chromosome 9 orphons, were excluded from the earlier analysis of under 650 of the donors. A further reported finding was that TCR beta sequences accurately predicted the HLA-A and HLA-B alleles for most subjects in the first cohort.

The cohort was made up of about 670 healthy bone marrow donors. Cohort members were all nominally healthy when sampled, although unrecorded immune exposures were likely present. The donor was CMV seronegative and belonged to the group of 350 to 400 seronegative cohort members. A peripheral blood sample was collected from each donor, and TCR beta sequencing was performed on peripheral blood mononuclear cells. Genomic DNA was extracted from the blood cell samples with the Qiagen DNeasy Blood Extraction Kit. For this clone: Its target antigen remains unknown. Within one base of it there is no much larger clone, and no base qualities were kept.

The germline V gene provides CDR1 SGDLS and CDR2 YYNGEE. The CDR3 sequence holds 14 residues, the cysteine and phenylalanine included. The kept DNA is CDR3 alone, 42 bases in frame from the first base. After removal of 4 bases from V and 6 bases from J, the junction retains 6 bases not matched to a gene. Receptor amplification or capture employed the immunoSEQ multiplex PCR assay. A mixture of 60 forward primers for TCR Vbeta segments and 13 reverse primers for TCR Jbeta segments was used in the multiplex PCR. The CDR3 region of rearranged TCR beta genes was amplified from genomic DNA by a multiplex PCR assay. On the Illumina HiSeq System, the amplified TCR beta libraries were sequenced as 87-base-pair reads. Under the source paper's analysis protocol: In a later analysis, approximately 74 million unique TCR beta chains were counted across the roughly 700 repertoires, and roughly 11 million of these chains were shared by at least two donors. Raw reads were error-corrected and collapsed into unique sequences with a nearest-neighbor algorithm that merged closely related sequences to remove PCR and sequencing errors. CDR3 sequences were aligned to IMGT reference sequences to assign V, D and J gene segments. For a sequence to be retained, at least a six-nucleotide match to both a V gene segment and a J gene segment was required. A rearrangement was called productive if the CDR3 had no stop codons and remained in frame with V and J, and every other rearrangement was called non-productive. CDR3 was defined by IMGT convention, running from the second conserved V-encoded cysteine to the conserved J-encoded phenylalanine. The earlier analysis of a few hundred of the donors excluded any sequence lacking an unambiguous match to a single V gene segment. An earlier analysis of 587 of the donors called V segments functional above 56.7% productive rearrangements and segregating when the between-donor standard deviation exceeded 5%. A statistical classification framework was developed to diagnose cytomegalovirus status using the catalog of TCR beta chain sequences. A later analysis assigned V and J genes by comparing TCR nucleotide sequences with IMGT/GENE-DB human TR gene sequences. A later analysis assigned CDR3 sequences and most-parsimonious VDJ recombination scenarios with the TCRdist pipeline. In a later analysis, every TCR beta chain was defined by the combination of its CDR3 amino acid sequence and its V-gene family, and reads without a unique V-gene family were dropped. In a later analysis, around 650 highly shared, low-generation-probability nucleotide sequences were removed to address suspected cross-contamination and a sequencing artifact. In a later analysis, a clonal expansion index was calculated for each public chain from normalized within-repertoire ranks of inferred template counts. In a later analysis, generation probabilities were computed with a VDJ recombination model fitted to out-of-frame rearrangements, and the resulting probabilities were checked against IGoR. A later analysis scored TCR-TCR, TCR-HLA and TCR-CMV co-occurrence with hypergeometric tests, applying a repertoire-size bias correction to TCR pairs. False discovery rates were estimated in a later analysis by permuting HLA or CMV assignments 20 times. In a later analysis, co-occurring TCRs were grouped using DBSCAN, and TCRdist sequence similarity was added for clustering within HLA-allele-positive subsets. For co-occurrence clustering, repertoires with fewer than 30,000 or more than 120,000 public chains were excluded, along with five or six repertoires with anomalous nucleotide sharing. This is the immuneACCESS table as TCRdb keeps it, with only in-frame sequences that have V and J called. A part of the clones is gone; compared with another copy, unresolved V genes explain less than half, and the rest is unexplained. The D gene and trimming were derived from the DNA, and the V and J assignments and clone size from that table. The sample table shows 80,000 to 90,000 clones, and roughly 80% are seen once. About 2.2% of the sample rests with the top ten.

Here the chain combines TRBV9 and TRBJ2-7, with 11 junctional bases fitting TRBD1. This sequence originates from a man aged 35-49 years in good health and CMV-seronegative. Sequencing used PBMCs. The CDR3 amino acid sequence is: CASSLTDRGPEQYF. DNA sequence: TGTGCCAGCAGCCTTACGGACAGGGGGCCCGAGCAGTACTTC.